The 5 T cell receptor beta chains below were found in one sample sequenced in a study of post-analysis software for immune sequencing data (dated by TCRdb to between 2015 and 2016). The paper as a whole reports these results and caveats: Roughly 5 TRBV segments, including TRBV5-6, TRBV5-1 and TRBV20-1, were significantly more frequent in patients than controls.

No cognate antigen is known for these TCRs. Library method: PCR. Sequencer: Illumina HiSeq 2500. Unique molecular identifiers were incorporated into TCR beta cDNA libraries to reduce PCR and sequencing biases. Starting from the raw public reads, TCRdb applied fastp trimming at Q25, assembled clones with MiXCR and retained in-frame beta chains. Identical CDR3 proteins give one entry, which carries the most common genes and DNA. This sample comprises roughly 400,000 distinct CDR3 sequences, 39% of them detected only once. The ten most abundant clones make up 6.5% to 8% of the sample. The sample comprised blood. The receptors here all came from a girl aged 2-10 years with multiple sclerosis.

The V gene is TRBV12-3 or TRBV12-4, the J gene TRBJ2-1; TRBD2 matches 9 bases. V shed 3 bases and J 7 bases; nucleotides not matched to a gene: 7. This CDR3 region has 15 residues. The CDR3 here is CASSFRLAAKNEQFF. DNA for the CDR3: TGTGCCAGCAGTTTTCGACTAGCGGCAAAGAATGAGCAGTTCTTC.

The sample holds a few counts of this clonotype. V gene TRBV2 combines with J gene TRBJ2-1, with D uncertain. With 4 bases removed from V and 0 bases from J, the gap between germline ends came to 10 bases. The germline gives CDR1 SNHLY, CDR2 FYNNEI. This CDR3 spans 15 amino acids. CDR3 sequence: CASSGTESSYNEQFF. DNA of the CDR3: TGTGCCAGCAGTGGAACAGAGAGCTCCTACAATGAGCAGTTCTTC.

The chain combines TRBV20-1 with TRBJ2-1, with D perhaps matching TRBD1 (5 bases). The germline V gene encodes CDR1 DFQATT and CDR2 SNEGSKA (reference sequence). The CDR3 has 13 residues. V shed 5 bases and J shed 2 bases, with 10 bases lying between them. The CDR3 nucleotides read TGCAGTGCTGAGGCGGACACCTACAATGAGCAGTTCTTC. Encoded protein: CSAEADTYNEQFF.

This clonotype was detected only a few times. The chain recombines TRBV20-1 with TRBJ2-4, with a weak D call TRBD1 (5 bases). The germline V and J ends were trimmed by 3 bases and 2 bases, with 11 bases remaining between them. The germline V gene has CDR1 DFQATT and CDR2 SNEGSKA (reference sequence). The CDR3 length is 14 residues. In nucleotides, the CDR3 is TGCAGTGCTAGTCCGTCAGGGTCCAAAAACATTCAGTACTTC. This sequence encodes CSASPSGSKNIQYF.

V is TRBV6-5 and J is TRBJ2-7, with TRBD1 identical over 10 bases. The CDR3 length is 15 residues. Per the germline V gene, CDR1 is MNHEY and CDR2 is SVGAGI. V dropped 0 bases and J dropped 5; count of bases not matched to a gene: 4. The CDR3 DNA sequence: TGTGCCAGCAGTTACTCGGGGACAGGGGTTGACGAGCAGTACTTC. Protein: CASSYSGTGVDEQYF.